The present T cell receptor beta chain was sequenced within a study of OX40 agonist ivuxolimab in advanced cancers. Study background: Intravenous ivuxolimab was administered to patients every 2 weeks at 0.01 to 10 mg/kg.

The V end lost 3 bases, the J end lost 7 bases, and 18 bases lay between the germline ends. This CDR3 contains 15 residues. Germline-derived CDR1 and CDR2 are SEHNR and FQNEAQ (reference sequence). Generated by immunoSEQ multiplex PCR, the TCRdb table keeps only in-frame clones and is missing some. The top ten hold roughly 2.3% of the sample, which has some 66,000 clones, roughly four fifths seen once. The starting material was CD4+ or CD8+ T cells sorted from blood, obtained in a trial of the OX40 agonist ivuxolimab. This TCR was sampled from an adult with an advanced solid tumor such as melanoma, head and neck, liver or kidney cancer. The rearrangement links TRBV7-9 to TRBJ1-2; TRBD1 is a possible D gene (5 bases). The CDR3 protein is CASSLSSGQGVGYTF. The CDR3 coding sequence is TGTGCCAGCAGCTTGTCATCAGGGCAAGGGGTTGGCTACACCTTC. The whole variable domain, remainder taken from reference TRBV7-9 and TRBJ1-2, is DTGVSQNPRHKITKRGQNVTFRCDPISEHNRLYWYRQTLGQGPEFLTYFQNEAQLEKSRLLSDRFSAERPKGSFSTLEIQRTEQGDSAMYLCASSLSSGQGVGYTFGSGTRLTVV.